Described below is a single T cell receptor beta chain sequence and its context. Its binding antigen is unknown. No clone much larger than this one lies a single base away; base qualities are absent. The data derive from a study of Ad26.COV2.S vaccination and SARS-CoV-2 variants (dated by TCRdb to the early 2020s). In the study overall: Vaccine-arm donors were drawn from COV1001, a multicentre, randomized, double-blind, placebo-controlled phase I-IIa trial of Ad26.COV2.S in healthy adults. Ad26.COV2.S was administered intramuscularly at a dose of 5x10^10 or 1x10^11 viral particles, either as one shot or as two shots given 56 days apart. The TCR-sequenced set comprised around 30 samples: some 20 Ad26.COV2.S vaccine recipients, 5 placebo recipients and 8 SARS-CoV-2 convalescent individuals. Trial participants were randomized into five groups of five, in which low-dose or high-dose Ad26.COV2.S was given once or twice, or placebo was given on both occasions. Sequencing of the TCRbeta repertoire served to evaluate the specificity and breadth of SARS-CoV-2-reactive T cell receptors following Ad26.COV2.S vaccination. Throughout the experiments and outcome assessment, investigators stayed blinded to trial group allocation.

TCRbeta CDR3 regions were sequenced with the immunoSEQ Assay. After extraction, genomic DNA underwent amplification by bias-controlled multiplex PCR, followed by high-throughput sequencing. The paper's data handling went like this. To quantify the absolute abundance of every unique TCRbeta CDR3 region, sequences were collapsed and filtered. Usable DNA was measured by amplifying reference genes present in all nucleated cells, and TCRbeta template counts were normalized to that usable DNA to estimate T cell fraction. Repertoire TCRs were annotated as SARS-CoV-2-specific by exact matching of V gene, CDR3 amino acid sequence and J gene to a known reactive TCR set. The reference SARS-CoV-2 TCR set was obtained from MIRA and was filtered for enrichment in COVID-19-positive ImmuneCODE repertoires, whereby public or cross-reactive TCRs were removed. Using the MIRA antigens, annotated TCRs were further analysed by specific ORF or by position within an ORF. Breadth was defined as annotated unique rearrangements over total unique productive rearrangements; depth was the summed frequency of those rearrangements. Two-sided Wilcoxon rank-sum tests were applied when comparing TCR breadth between groups. Here the immuneACCESS table is served through TCRdb, limited to in-frame sequences with V and J called. Missing clones are a known gap in these copies; in checked studies unresolved V genes cover under half, and the rest lacks a known reason. V, J and clone size are those of that table, while D and trimming were read from the DNA. The table for this sample lists about 350,000 clones; roughly 81% of them were counted only once. The top ten hold 3.3% of the sample.

The treatment or condition label on this specimen signifies: 19 received Ad26.COV2.S at low or high dose, single or two shots; several received placebo; per-sample allocation not given. Repertoires of vaccine and placebo recipients were sequenced from samples taken on day 63 after the first injection. Cohort 1b enrolled about two dozen adults aged 18-55 years at a single site in Boston, USA, between 29 July and 7 August 2020. As a vaccine, Ad26.COV2.S was a replication-incompetent adenovirus type 26 vector that expressed a prefusion-stabilized SARS-CoV-2 spike protein derived from the original Wuhan strain. Paper-wide results and their limitations: Higher spike-specific TCR breadth was observed in Ad26.COV2.S recipients than in placebo recipients (P = 0.0014). The study was not powered to compare responses between vaccine doses or regimens. Vaccine and placebo recipients had comparable non-spike TCR breadth, which fits with the vaccine containing only spike. The authors noted that total T cell responses may have been underestimated by the TCR breadth and depth analyses. After vaccination, spike-specific CD8+ and CD4+ T cell responses were reported to show substantial breadth.

Looking up the germline V gene yields CDR1 SGHDT and CDR2 YYEEEE. Inclusive of the bounding cysteine and phenylalanine, the CDR3 is 16 residues long. The sequence is cut down to CDR3 DNA, 48 bases in frame from base 1. Relative to germline, V is 0 bases shorter and J is 6 bases shorter, with 16 bases between their ends. The chain uses TRBV5-6 and TRBJ2-1; no D gene is confidently identified. The clonotype originates from a person between 18 and 60 years old who received the Ad26.COV2.S COVID-19 vaccine or a placebo. This material consisted of peripheral blood, taken in a trial of Ad26.COV2.S vaccine versus placebo. The DNA is as follows: TGTGCCAGCAGCTTGGGACTCCCTCGGAAATCCAATGAGCAGTTCTTC. It translates as CASSLGLPRKSNEQFF.